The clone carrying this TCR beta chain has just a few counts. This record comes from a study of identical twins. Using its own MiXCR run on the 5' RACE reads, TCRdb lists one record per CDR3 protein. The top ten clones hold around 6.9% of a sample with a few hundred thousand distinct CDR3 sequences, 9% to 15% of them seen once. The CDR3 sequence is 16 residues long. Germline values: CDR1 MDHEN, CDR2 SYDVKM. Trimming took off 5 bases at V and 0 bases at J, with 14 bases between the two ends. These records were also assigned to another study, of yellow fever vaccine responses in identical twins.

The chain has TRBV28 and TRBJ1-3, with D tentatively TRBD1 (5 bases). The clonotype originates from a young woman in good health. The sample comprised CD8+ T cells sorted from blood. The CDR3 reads CASSPPQVSSGNTIYF. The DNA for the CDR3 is TGTGCCAGCAGTCCTCCACAGGTCAGCTCTGGAAACACCATATATTTT.